The clone carrying this TCR beta chain was counted a single time. Its cognate antigen is unknown. Using immunoSEQ multiplex PCR, the repertoire was profiled, and TCRdb retains in-frame clones only, with some absent. The sample has fewer than 20,000 clones; 89% are singletons. This entry belongs to a study of T cells in localized non-small cell lung cancer. Findings of the study overall: Turning up in adjacent lung were a median around 60 of the top 100 tumor clones. Blood T cell density predicted longer survival; adjacent-lung clonality, shorter. The study sequenced only one region of the tumor. As a result, intratumor heterogeneity could not be excluded and remains possible. Tumor trailed uninvolved adjacent lung in T cell clonality, which peaked there.

The CDR3 contains 13 residues. The germline V and J ends were trimmed by 2 bases and 7 bases, with 12 bases remaining between them. CDR1 is MNHEY, CDR2 SMNVEV, per germline (reference sequence). The chain joins TRBV27 to TRBJ2-7; no definite D call. The sequence came from a female donor aged 60 or older with stage III squamous cell lung carcinoma. Sequenced here: peripheral blood, sampled before any cancer treatment. CDR3: CASSLGPTIEQYF. CDR3 in DNA: TGTGCCAGCAGTTTAGGCCCAACAATTGAGCAGTACTTC.